This paragraph reports one T cell receptor (beta chain). TCRdb's table, derived via immunoSEQ multiplex PCR, lists solely in-frame clones and lacks some. Of roughly 58,000 clones in the sample, 72% are singletons; the top ten hold over 50%. This CDR3 region has 14 residues. Trimming removed 2 bases at V and 7 bases at J, with 12 bases between. Germline lookup yields CDR1 MNHEY and CDR2 SMNVEV (reference sequence). The data were obtained in a study of blood T cell repertoires in COVID-19. Individuals in the exposed group had encountered a COVID-19 case within 2 weeks preceding study entry. The TCR sequence derives from a woman in her sixties who had been exposed to COVID-19. V usage is TRBV27 and J usage is TRBJ1-5; D is possibly TRBD1 (6 bases). The sequenced sample consisted of PBMCs or T cells enriched from blood (not recorded which). The CDR3 bases are TGTGCCAGCAGTTTAAGACAGGTTCAGCAGCCCCAGCATTTT. Translation gives CASSLRQVQQPQHF.